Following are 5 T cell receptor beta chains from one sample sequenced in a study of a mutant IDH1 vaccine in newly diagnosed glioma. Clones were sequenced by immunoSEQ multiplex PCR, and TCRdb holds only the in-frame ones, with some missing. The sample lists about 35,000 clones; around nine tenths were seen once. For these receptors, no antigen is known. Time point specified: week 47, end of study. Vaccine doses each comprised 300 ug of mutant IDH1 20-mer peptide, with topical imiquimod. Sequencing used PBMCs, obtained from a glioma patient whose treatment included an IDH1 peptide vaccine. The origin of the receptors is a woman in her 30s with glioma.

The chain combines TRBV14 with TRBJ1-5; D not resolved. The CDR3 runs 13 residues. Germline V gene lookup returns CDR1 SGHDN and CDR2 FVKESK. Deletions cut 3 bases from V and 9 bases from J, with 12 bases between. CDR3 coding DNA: TGTGCCAGCAGCCACGGGTCAGGATTGCCCCAGCATTTT. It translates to CASSHGSGLPQHF.

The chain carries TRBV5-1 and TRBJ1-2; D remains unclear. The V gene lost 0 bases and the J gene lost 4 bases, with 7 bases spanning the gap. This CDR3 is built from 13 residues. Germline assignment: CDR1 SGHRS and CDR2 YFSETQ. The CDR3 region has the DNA TGCGCCAGCAGCTTGGGGACTCCCTATGGCTACACCTTC. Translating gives CASSLGTPYGYTF.

The CDR3 loop reads CAWSEKSVSSYEQYF. The CDR3 nucleotides are TGTGCCTGGAGCGAAAAATCGGTTTCCTCCTACGAGCAGTACTTC. The chain is built from TRBV30 and TRBJ2-7, with unresolved D. V lost 3 bases to trimming and J lost 0 bases, with 15 bases between them. Germline V CDR1 and CDR2: GTSNPN, SVGIG (reference sequence). This CDR3 comprises 15 residues.

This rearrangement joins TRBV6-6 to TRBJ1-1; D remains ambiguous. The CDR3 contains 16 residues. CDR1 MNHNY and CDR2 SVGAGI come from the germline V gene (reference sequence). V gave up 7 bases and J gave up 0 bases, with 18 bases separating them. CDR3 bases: TGTGCCAGCACTGTGACATCGAGTCATATGAACACTGAAGCTTTCTTT. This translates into CASTVTSSHMNTEAFF.

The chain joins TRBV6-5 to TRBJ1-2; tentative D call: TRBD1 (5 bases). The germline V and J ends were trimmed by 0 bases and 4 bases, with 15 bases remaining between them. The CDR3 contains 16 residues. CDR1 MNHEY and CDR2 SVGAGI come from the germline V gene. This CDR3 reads CASSYSVAQGTYGYTF. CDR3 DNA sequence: TGTGCCAGCAGTTACTCGGTTGCTCAGGGCACCTATGGCTACACCTTC.